The entry that follows covers one TCR beta chain sequence. What it binds is unknown. This entry is derived from a study of Tregs in tolerant kidney transplant recipients. TCRdb's table, derived via immunoSEQ multiplex PCR, lists solely in-frame clones and lacks some. The sample has tens of thousands of clones; roughly 84% are singletons. The CDR3 consists of 16 residues. Trimming cost V 4 bases and J 9 bases; bases outside gene matches: 16. From germline, CDR1 is SGDLS and CDR2 YYNGEE. Points from the study as a whole: The small number of patients limits these findings pending further validation.

The V and J genes are TRBV9 and TRBJ2-1, with 7 bases aligning to TRBD1. Sequencing input: CD4+ T cells from blood. This clonotype was sampled from a human donor in good health. Here the CDR3 reads CASSPKTGMEKSEQFF. The CDR3 region has the DNA TGTGCCAGCAGCCCTAAGACAGGGATGGAGAAGAGTGAGCAGTTCTTC.